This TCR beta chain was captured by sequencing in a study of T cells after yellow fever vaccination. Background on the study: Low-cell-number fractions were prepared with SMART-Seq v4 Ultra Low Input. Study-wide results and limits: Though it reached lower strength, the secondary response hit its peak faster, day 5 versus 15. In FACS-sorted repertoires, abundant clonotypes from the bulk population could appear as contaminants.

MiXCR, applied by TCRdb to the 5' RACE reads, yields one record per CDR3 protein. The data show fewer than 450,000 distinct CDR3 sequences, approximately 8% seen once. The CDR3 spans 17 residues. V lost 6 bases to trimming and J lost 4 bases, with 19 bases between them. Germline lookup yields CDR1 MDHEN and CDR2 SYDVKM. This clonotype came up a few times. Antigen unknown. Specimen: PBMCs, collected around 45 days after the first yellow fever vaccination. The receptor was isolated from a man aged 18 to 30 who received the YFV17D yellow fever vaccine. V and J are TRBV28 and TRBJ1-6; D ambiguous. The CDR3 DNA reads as TGTGCCAGCAGCCCCATCGGTGGGTTTAGATATAATTCACCCCTCCACTTT. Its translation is CASSPIGGFRYNSPLHF. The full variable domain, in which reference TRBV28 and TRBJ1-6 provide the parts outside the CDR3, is DVKVTQSSRYLVKRTGEKVFLECVQDMDHENMFWYRQDPGLGLRLIYFSYDVKMKEKGDIPEGYSVSREKKERFSLILESASTNQTSMYLCASSPIGGFRYNSPLHFGNGTRLTVT.